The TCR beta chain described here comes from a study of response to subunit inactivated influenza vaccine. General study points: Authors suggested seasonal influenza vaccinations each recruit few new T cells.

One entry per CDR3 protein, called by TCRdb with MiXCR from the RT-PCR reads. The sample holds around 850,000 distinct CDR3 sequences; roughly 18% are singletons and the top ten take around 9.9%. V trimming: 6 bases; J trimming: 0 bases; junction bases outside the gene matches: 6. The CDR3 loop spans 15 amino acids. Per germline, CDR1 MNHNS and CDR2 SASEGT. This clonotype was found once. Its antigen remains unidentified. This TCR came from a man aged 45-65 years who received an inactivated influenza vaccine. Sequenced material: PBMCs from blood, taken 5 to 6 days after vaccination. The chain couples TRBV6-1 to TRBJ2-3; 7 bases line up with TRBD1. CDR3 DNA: TGTGCCAGCAGGCGACAGGGTTCTAGCACAGATACGCAGTATTTT. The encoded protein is CASRRQGSSTDTQYF.